This passage covers 32 T cell receptor beta chains from one sample sequenced in a study of shared clonotypes between healthy human individuals (TCRdb year 2020). Library method: the immunoSEQ multiplex PCR assay. What TCRdb holds here is the immuneACCESS table cut down to in-frame rearrangements. Part of the clones is not present; checked against another copy, under half of the missing clones reflect an unresolved V gene, and the others are unexplained. The sample profile shows approximately 2,000,000 clones; about 93% of them were found once. The ten largest clones capture 1.5% to 2% of the sample. For the CD8 naive samples, CD45RO-negative cells were positively selected for CCR7, yielding a CD45RA+CCR7+ population from which TemRA cells were excluded. Sequenced input: naive CD8+ T cells from PBMCs. Sample cell subset or site, as interpreted from the label and publication: CD45RA+CCR7+. The receptors were gathered from a man aged 18 to 30 in good health. Some clones in this sample may be carry-over from other donors' samples.

The chain uses TRBV5-4 and TRBJ2-5, with 7 bases lining up with TRBD2. The DNA end is a closer match to TRBJ2-7, so the J assignment may be wrong. CDR1 and CDR2 (germline): SGHNT, YYREEE (reference sequence). The CDR3 extends over 14 amino acids. The CDR3 DNA reads TGTGCCAGCAGCCCTGAGCGGGATAGTTACGAGCAGTACTTC. Encoded protein: CASSPERDSYEQYF.

The chain couples TRBV4-3 to TRBJ2-7; maybe TRBD1 (5 bases). The CDR3 is 15 amino acids. V shed 4 bases and J shed 1 base, with 14 bases lying between them. CDR1 and CDR2 (germline): LGHNA, YSLEER. For the CDR3, the DNA is TGCGCCAGCAGCCCGCATTTTTCAGGGTCCTACGAGCAGTACTTC. Translating it yields CASSPHFSGSYEQYF.

This clone was counted a few times. DNA for the CDR3: TGTGCCAGCAGCACCAGGGGGAACAAGGGCACTGAAGCTTTCTTT. It is translated as CASSTRGNKGTEAFF. V gene TRBV9 combines with J gene TRBJ1-1; 7 bases match TRBD1. The CDR3 sequence is 15 residues long. The V and J ends lost 4 bases and 4 bases, in that order; junction bases with no gene match: 10. Germline V gives CDR1 SGDLS, CDR2 YYNGEE.

This clone was found once. V is TRBV7-4 and J is TRBJ2-7; D ambiguous. This CDR3 is built from 12 residues. V lost 2 bases and J lost 5, with 7 bases in between. Per germline, CDR1 SGHVT and CDR2 SQSDAQ. CDR3 loop: CASSLNTHEQYF. The CDR3 nucleotides are TGTGCCAGCAGCTTAAATACCCACGAGCAGTACTTC. The full variable domain, its missing parts supplied by reference TRBV7-4 and TRBJ2-7, is GAGVSQSPRYKVAKRGRDVALRCDSISGHVTLYWYRQTLGQGSEVLTYSQSDAQRDKSGRPSGRFSAERPERSVSTLKIQRTEQGDSAVYLCASSLNTHEQYFGPGTRLTVT.

In regard to this clone: This sample also contains other DNA sequences that code for the same CDR3. V usage is TRBV4-3 and J usage is TRBJ2-5; 14 nucleotides match TRBD2. This CDR3 has 16 amino acids. CDR1 LGHNA and CDR2 YSLEER come from the germline V gene. Germline trimming cut 1 base from V and 5 bases from J; bases unmatched to any gene: 3. The CDR3 DNA reads as TGCGCCAGCAGCCAAGGACTAGCGGGAGGGCCGGAGACCCAGTACTTC. This translates into CASSQGLAGGPETQYF.

V is TRBV7-6 and J is TRBJ2-7; 12 positions match TRBD2. J was trimmed by 7 bases and V by 1 base; bases with no gene match: 5. Germline V lookup: CDR1 SGHVS, CDR2 FNYEAQ. The CDR3 has 15 amino acids. The CDR3 region has the DNA TGTGCCAGCAGCTTAGGGACTAGCGGGGCCCAGGAGCAGTACTTC. This sequence encodes CASSLGTSGAQEQYF.

A note on this clone: Other DNA sequences in the sample encode the same CDR3. This chain connects TRBV9 to TRBJ2-5, with 9 bases identical to TRBD2. J gave up 1 base and V 3 bases, and 4 bases lay outside the gene matches. The CDR3 has 15 residues. Germline lookup yields CDR1 SGDLS and CDR2 YYNGEE. CDR3 sequence reads: CASSATSGVQETQYF. The CDR3 DNA sequence: TGTGCCAGCAGCGCGACTAGCGGAGTCCAAGAGACCCAGTACTTC.

This clone was observed a single time. The chain combines TRBV12-5 with TRBJ2-7, with 8 nucleotides matching TRBD1. Germline V gene data show CDR1 as LGHNT and CDR2 as FRNRAP. Trimming removed 3 bases from V and 3 bases from J; junction bases left unmatched: 4. The CDR3 runs to 14 residues. CDR3 coding DNA: TGTGCTAGTGGTTTTGGGACAGGCCTCTACGAGCAGTACTTC. Translated: CASGFGTGLYEQYF.

This sequence joins TRBV29-1 and TRBJ2-1; 8 bases line up with TRBD2. This CDR3 has 13 residues. CDR1 is SQVTM and CDR2 is ANQGSEA in the germline V gene. Trimming cost V 5 bases and J 7 bases; bases outside gene matches: 7. The CDR3 region is CSVPAGARNEQFF. CDR3 DNA: TGCAGCGTTCCAGCGGGAGCACGTAATGAGCAGTTCTTC.

The chain carries TRBV7-8 and TRBJ1-4; D remains ambiguous. Germline CDR1 SGHVS, CDR2 FQNEAQ. Trimming took off 5 bases at V and 6 bases at J, with 13 bases between the two ends. CDR3 length: 14 residues. The CDR3 nucleotides are TGTGCCAGCAGCCAAGATCTGAGGGATGAAAAACTGTTTTTT. This translates into CASSQDLRDEKLFF. Together with reference TRBV7-8 and TRBJ1-4, the CDR3 gives the full variable domain: GAGVSQSPRYKVAKRGQDVALRCDPISGHVSLFWYQQALGQGPEFLTYFQNEAQLDKSGLPSDRFFAERPEGSVSTLKIQRTQQEDSAVYLCASSQDLRDEKLFFGSGTQLSVL.

CDR3 amino acids: CASSFSSSGRVEQFF. As DNA, the CDR3 is TGTGCCAGCAGTTTTTCGTCTAGCGGGAGGGTTGAGCAGTTCTTC. The chain is built from TRBV27 and TRBJ2-1; TRBD2 matches at 12 bases. Germline V gene data show CDR1 as MNHEY and CDR2 as SMNVEV (reference sequence). V was clipped by 3 bases and J by 9 bases; unmatched bases: 6. CDR3 size: 15 residues.

The rearrangement uses TRBV7-6 and TRBJ2-1; weak D call: TRBD2 (5 bases). V was trimmed by 2 bases and J by 2 bases, leaving 16 bases between them. The CDR3 sequence is 17 residues long. Germline CDR1 SGHVS, CDR2 FNYEAQ. The CDR3 DNA reads as TGTGCCAGCAGCTTAATCTGGGGAGATGGCACCTACAATGAGCAGTTCTTC. Its protein product is CASSLIWGDGTYNEQFF.

V and J are TRBV29-1 and TRBJ2-3; weak D call: TRBD2 (6 bases). CDR3 length equals 14 residues. Trimming removed 3 bases from V and 2 bases from J, with 12 bases in between. Germline CDR1 and CDR2: SQVTM and ANQGSEA. The CDR3 region is CSVDGGTDTDTQYF. The CDR3 DNA follows: TGCAGCGTTGATGGCGGGACGGACACAGATACGCAGTATTTT.

CDR3 region: CASSLAAGSGKTQYF. The CDR3 coding sequence is TGTGCCAGCAGCTTGGCCGCGGGTTCCGGAAAGACCCAGTACTTC. The chain combines TRBV5-6 with TRBJ2-5, with D maybe TRBD2 (5 bases). V shed 0 bases and J shed 6 bases, with 15 bases lying between them. The CDR3 is made up of 15 amino acids. Germline CDR1 reads SGHDT; CDR2 reads YYEEEE.

V usage is TRBV9 and J usage is TRBJ1-3; possible D gene TRBD1, 6 bases. Germline V CDR1 and CDR2: SGDLS, YYNGEE. The CDR3 runs to 15 residues. Trimming shortened V by 4 bases and J by 1 base, and 12 bases separated the two germline ends. CDR3 residues: CASSRPGTSGNTIYF. The DNA for the CDR3 is TGTGCCAGCAGCCGACCCGGGACATCTGGAAACACCATATATTTT.

The V gene is TRBV9, the J gene TRBJ2-1; tentatively, D is TRBD2 (5 bases). V dropped 6 bases and J dropped 6 bases, with 10 bases sitting between them. The CDR3 runs to 12 residues. Germline loops: CDR1 SGDLS, CDR2 YYNGEE. The CDR3, as DNA: TGTGCCAGCAACGACGGACTCAATGAGCAGTTCTTC. It encodes CASNDGLNEQFF.

The V gene is TRBV7-8, the J gene TRBJ1-2, with unresolved D. With 4 bases removed from V and 6 bases from J, the gap between germline ends came to 15 bases. The CDR3 totals 14 residues. Germline V lookup: CDR1 SGHVS, CDR2 FQNEAQ. The CDR3 loop is CASSSREGLNGYTF. For the CDR3, the DNA is TGTGCCAGCAGCTCGCGGGAGGGTTTAAATGGCTACACCTTC. The full variable domain, with the rest looked up from reference TRBV7-8 and TRBJ1-2, is GAGVSQSPRYKVAKRGQDVALRCDPISGHVSLFWYQQALGQGPEFLTYFQNEAQLDKSGLPSDRFFAERPEGSVSTLKIQRTQQEDSAVYLCASSSREGLNGYTFGSGTRLTVV.

The chain uses TRBV28 and TRBJ1-5; D is possibly TRBD1 (6 bases). V was shortened by 7 bases and J by 2 bases, with 15 bases between the two germline ends. Germline CDR1 and CDR2: MDHEN and SYDVKM. CDR3 length: 15 residues. The CDR3, as DNA: TGTGCCAGCATCAAAGGTCACAGGGGCAATCAGCCCCAGCATTTT. This encodes CASIKGHRGNQPQHF.

The CDR3 sequence is CASAPSGSGELFF. CDR3 nucleotides: TGTGCCAGCGCTCCTAGCGGGAGTGGGGAGCTGTTTTTT. The rearrangement uses TRBV25-1 and TRBJ2-2; 10 bases are shared with TRBD2. The germline gives CDR1 MGHDK, CDR2 SYGVNS. J was trimmed by 8 bases and V by 8 bases; bases with no gene match: 5. The CDR3 sequence is 13 residues long.

This sequence joins TRBV4-1 and TRBJ1-1, with D unresolved. The CDR3 has 14 amino acids. The V and J ends lost 4 bases and 1 base respectively, with 10 bases between them. The germline V gene has CDR1 MGHRA and CDR2 YSYEKL. The DNA of the CDR3 is TGCGCCAGCAGCCCCCAGCAGTGGAACACTGAAGCTTTCTTT. Encoded protein: CASSPQQWNTEAFF.

V usage is TRBV11-2 and J usage is TRBJ2-7; 13 nucleotides align to TRBD2. The junction had 6 bases not matched to a gene; V was cut back by 4 bases and J by 3 bases. CDR3 length: 16 residues. Germline lookup yields CDR1 SGHAT and CDR2 FQNNGV. CDR3 loop: CASSSRTSGSLYEQYF. In DNA, the CDR3 is TGTGCCAGCAGCTCGCGGACTAGCGGGAGCCTCTACGAGCAGTACTTC.

The sample holds one count of this clone. The chain combines TRBV30 with TRBJ2-7; 9 positions match TRBD1. The V segment lost 8 bases and the J segment 0 bases; nucleotides outside the gene matches: 11. CDR1 is GTSNPN and CDR2 is SVGIG in the germline V gene (reference sequence). The CDR3 contains 15 residues. The CDR3 sequence is CAGLTGGFPSYEQYF. The DNA for the CDR3 is TGTGCCGGATTAACAGGGGGCTTCCCCTCCTACGAGCAGTACTTC.

The chain couples TRBV7-9 to TRBJ2-1; TRBD1 might be the D (7 bases). This CDR3 has 15 residues. Germline CDR1 is SEHNR and CDR2 is FQNEAQ (reference sequence). Trimming took 3 bases from V and 4 from J, leaving 13 bases between them. The CDR3 reads CASSLRDSPYNEQFF. The CDR3 DNA reads as TGTGCCAGCAGCTTGCGGGACAGTCCATACAATGAGCAGTTCTTC.

This chain links TRBV7-6 with TRBJ2-2, with D perhaps matching TRBD2 (5 bases). The V gene lost 1 base and the J gene lost 6 bases, with 15 bases spanning the gap. Germline V gene data show CDR1 as SGHVS and CDR2 as FNYEAQ. This CDR3 spans 16 amino acids. The CDR3 sequence: CASSLDGRRRAGELFF. For the CDR3, the DNA is TGTGCCAGCAGCTTAGACGGACGGCGGCGGGCCGGGGAGCTGTTTTTT.

V and J are TRBV7-9 and TRBJ2-1; TRBD1 matches 8 bases. CDR3 length: 15 residues. Trimming at V came to 5 bases and at J to 1 base, leaving 4 bases not matched to a gene. Germline V lookup: CDR1 SEHNR, CDR2 FQNEAQ (reference sequence). DNA for the CDR3: TGTGCCAGCAGCCCGCGGACAGGGTCCTACAATGAGCAGTTCTTC. Its protein is CASSPRTGSYNEQFF.

This clone was counted a single time. The chain is built from TRBV13 and TRBJ2-1; D might be TRBD1 (6 bases). Germline V gene sequence: CDR1 PRHDT, CDR2 FYEKMQ (reference sequence). V lost 5 bases, J lost 2 bases, and 16 bases lay in between. There are 16 residues in the CDR3. DNA for the CDR3: TGTGCCAGCAGCGGAACCCTGGACAGACCCTACAATGAGCAGTTCTTC. Its protein is CASSGTLDRPYNEQFF.

The rearrangement joins TRBV6-5 to TRBJ2-3; the match to TRBD2 covers 11 bases. The CDR3 contains 15 residues. The V gene's germline CDR1 is MNHEY and CDR2 SVGAGI. J lost 4 bases, V lost 6 bases, and 6 bases had no gene match. The CDR3 sequence: CASSKLAGVADTQYF. DNA for the CDR3: TGTGCCAGCAGCAAACTAGCGGGAGTAGCAGATACGCAGTATTTT.

V usage is TRBV9 and J usage is TRBJ2-7, with D tentatively TRBD2 (6 bases). The V gene lost 0 bases and the J gene lost 2 bases, with 12 bases spanning the gap. The CDR3 covers 15 residues. In germline, CDR1 is SGDLS, CDR2 YYNGEE. The DNA for the CDR3 is TGTGCCAGCAGCGTAGGCCCTAGCGAGGCCTACGAGCAGTACTTC. Its protein product is CASSVGPSEAYEQYF. Combining the CDR3 with reference TRBV9 and TRBJ2-7 gives the whole variable domain DSGVTQTPKHLITATGQRVTLRCSPRSGDLSVYWYQQSLDQGLQFLIQYYNGEERAKGNILERFSAQQFPDLHSELNLSSLELGDSALYFCASSVGPSEAYEQYFGPGTRLTVT.

The table lists this clone with a few counts. The J gene is TRBJ2-3, the V gene TRBV7-9; D unclear. Germline V gene data show CDR1 as SEHNR and CDR2 as FQNEAQ (reference sequence). The CDR3 is made up of 12 amino acids. V lost 4 bases to trimming and J lost 2 bases, with 4 bases between them. CDR3 loop: CASSYFTDTQYF. The DNA of the CDR3 is TGTGCCAGCAGCTACTTCACAGATACGCAGTATTTT. Combining the CDR3 with reference TRBV7-9 and TRBJ2-3 gives the whole variable domain DTGVSQNPRHKITKRGQNVTFRCDPISEHNRLYWYRQTLGQGPEFLTYFQNEAQLEKSRLLSDRFSAERPKGSFSTLEIQRTEQGDSAMYLCASSYFTDTQYFGPGTRLTVL.

V and J are TRBV10-2 and TRBJ2-4; D gene uncertain. Trimming took off 2 bases at V and 0 bases at J, with 11 bases between the two ends. CDR1 and CDR2 (germline): WSHSY, SAAADI. CDR3 size: 16 residues. The CDR3 coding sequence is TGCGCCAGCAGTGAGCTCAACACAATAGCCAAAAACATTCAGTACTTC. Translation gives CASSELNTIAKNIQYF.

V is TRBV6-1 and J is TRBJ1-3; D gene uncertain. CDR1 MNHNS and CDR2 SASEGT come from the germline V gene. V was trimmed by 2 bases and J by 0 bases, leaving 5 bases between them. CDR3 size: 14 residues. CDR3 sequence reads: CASSERVSGNTIYF. The CDR3 coding sequence is TGTGCCAGCAGTGAAAGGGTCTCTGGAAACACCATATATTTT.

The rearrangement uses TRBV11-2 and TRBJ2-1, with 8 bases matching TRBD2. After removal of 4 bases from V and 15 bases from J, the junction contained 5 bases not matched to a gene. The germline gives CDR1 SGHAT, CDR2 FQNNGV. The CDR3 totals 11 residues. CDR3 nucleotide sequence: TGTGCCAGCAGCTCAGGACTAGCTCCGTTCTTC. Translated: CASSSGLAPFF.